A single T cell receptor beta chain is shown here with its context. These data belong to a study of blood T cell repertoires in COVID-19. This CDR3 comprises 19 residues. J lost 9 bases, V lost 1 base, and 23 bases had no gene match. The germline gives CDR1 LGHDT, CDR2 YNNKEL (reference sequence). Participants spanned ages roughly 18 to 95 years and resided in roughly 26 US areas. Which cohort a participant joined came from the clinical history participants gave. TCRdb's table, derived via immunoSEQ multiplex PCR, lists solely in-frame clones and lacks some. This repertoire shows 200,000 to 250,000 clones, about 85% found once; its top ten account for 10% to 13%.

What was sequenced was PBMCs or T cells enriched from blood (not recorded which). This receptor was obtained from a man aged 25 to 40 who had recovered from COVID-19. The rearrangement uses TRBV3-1 (or the pseudogene TRBV3-2) and TRBJ2-5, with TRBD2 matching 7 bases. CDR3 sequence reads: CASSQAPQGLVANDVAQYF. The CDR3 DNA reads TGTGCCAGCAGCCAAGCCCCTCAAGGACTAGTTGCAAATGACGTGGCCCAGTACTTC.